This T cell receptor beta chain was observed in a study of beta chain features in type 1 diabetes. Every single donor gave one heparinised blood draw, and these averaged roughly 100 mL. A CD45RO/CCR7/CD25/CD127/CD95/CD27 panel sorted naive, central memory, regulatory and stem cell-like memory CD4+ cells. Since all of the isolated RNA was reverse transcribed, expressed TCRB transcripts were what got sequenced. The assay was immunoSEQ multiplex PCR, and TCRdb's table has in-frame clones only and misses some. In the table there are roughly 150,000 clones, approximately 8% of which are singletons. As to this clone: Its specificity is not known.

V lost 0 bases and J lost 3; bases outside the gene matches: 0. There are 15 residues in the CDR3. The germline CDR1 and CDR2 sequences are PRHDT and FYEKMQ (reference sequence). The study's findings and limits: For Type 1 diabetes patients, all four CD4+ subsets carried TCRB CDR3s that were moderately but significantly shorter.

Sequencing was carried out using central memory CD4+ T cells from blood. The chain is built from TRBV13 and TRBJ2-1; 9 bases line up with TRBD2. This TCR was sampled from a man aged 18 to 29 with type 1 diabetes. CDR3 sequence reads: CASSLGLAGYNEQFF. The CDR3 DNA reads TGTGCCAGCAGCTTAGGACTAGCGGGCTACAATGAGCAGTTCTTC.